One and the same sample provided the 9 T cell receptor beta chains below, sequenced in a study of T cells in tumors after PD-1 blockade. The assay was immunoSEQ multiplex PCR, and TCRdb's table has in-frame clones only and misses some. The repertoire includes 60,000 to 70,000 clones, 74% of them detected once, and approximately 4.5% sits in the top ten. The sequencing used PBMCs, collected after anti-PD-1 treatment. The receptors derive from a human donor with basal cell carcinoma.

This clone was seen a handful of times. This sequence joins TRBV12-5 and TRBJ2-3; either TRBD1 or TRBD2 may supply D (5 bases each). Germline values: CDR1 LGHNT, CDR2 FRNRAP. V lost 2 bases and J 1 base, leaving 10 bases between the germline ends. The CDR3 length is 15 residues. The CDR3 protein is CASGLRGEGTDTQYF. DNA of the CDR3: TGTGCTAGTGGTTTGCGGGGCGAGGGCACAGATACGCAGTATTTT.

The V call is TRBV14, the J call TRBJ2-7, with D uncertain. From germline, CDR1 is SGHDN and CDR2 FVKESK. CDR3 length: 15 residues. Trimming took off 3 bases at V and 3 bases at J, with 15 bases between the two ends. CDR3 loop: CASSHLVGSGYEQYF. In DNA form, the CDR3 reads TGTGCCAGCAGCCACCTGGTGGGCAGTGGCTACGAGCAGTACTTC.

This clone was seen a single time. CDR3 DNA sequence: TGTGCCACCAGTCCAGACAGGGCCTCTGGAAACACCATATATTTT. The encoded protein is CATSPDRASGNTIYF. V gene TRBV15 combines with J gene TRBJ1-3, with 7 nucleotides matching TRBD1. Trimming removed 6 bases from V and 0 bases from J; junction bases left unmatched: 5. Germline CDR1 LNHNV, CDR2 YYDKDF (reference sequence). CDR3 length: 15 amino acids.

This rearrangement joins TRBV30 to TRBJ2-7, with D possibly being TRBD1 or TRBD2 (6 bases each). The germline gives CDR1 GTSNPN, CDR2 SVGIG (reference sequence). The V and J ends lost 0 bases and 0 bases respectively, with 12 bases between them. The CDR3 spans 15 residues. This CDR3 reads CAWSVDGGLSYEQYF. DNA of the CDR3: TGTGCCTGGAGTGTAGACGGGGGCCTCTCCTACGAGCAGTACTTC. Drawing the rest from reference TRBV30 and TRBJ2-7, the complete variable domain is SQTIHQWPATLVQPVGSPLSLECTVEGTSNPNLYWYRQAAGRGLQLLFYSVGIGQISSEVPQNLSASRPQDRQFILSSKKLLLSDSGFYLCAWSVDGGLSYEQYFGPGTRLTVT.

The genes are TRBV6-5 and TRBJ1-4; tentatively, D is TRBD1 (6 bases). The germline V gene has CDR1 MNHEY and CDR2 SVGAGI. CDR3 length equals 14 residues. V lost 10 bases to trimming and J lost 5 bases, with 17 bases between them. CDR3 residues: CATTGGGLNEKLFF. CDR3 sequence (DNA): TGTGCCACGACCGGGGGGGGGCTGAATGAAAAACTGTTTTTT.

The chain uses TRBV6-5 and TRBJ1-1, with a weak D call TRBD1 (5 bases). There are 13 residues in the CDR3. Trimming removed 6 bases from V and 0 bases from J, with 8 bases in between. Germline assignment: CDR1 MNHEY and CDR2 SVGAGI. The CDR3 bases are TGTGCCAGCAGGGGGCGGATGAACACTGAAGCTTTCTTT. Protein sequence: CASRGRMNTEAFF.

The chain uses TRBV2 and TRBJ2-5; TRBD2 matches at 15 bases. The germline V gene encodes CDR1 SNHLY and CDR2 FYNNEI. Trimming at V came to 9 bases and at J to 9 bases, leaving 11 bases not matched to a gene. The CDR3 is 15 residues long. The CDR3 loop is CASAKGLAGGRAQYF. CDR3 nucleotides: TGTGCCAGTGCGAAGGGACTAGCGGGGGGTCGGGCCCAGTACTTC.

In its sample, this clone ranks as medium-sized. The rearrangement uses TRBV6-6 and TRBJ2-7; 9 nucleotides align to TRBD2. The germline V gene encodes CDR1 MNHNY and CDR2 SVGAGI (reference sequence). This CDR3 region has 14 residues. The V segment lost 2 bases and the J segment 2 bases; nucleotides outside the gene matches: 1. CDR3 amino acids: CASSYERGAYEQYF. The CDR3 nucleotides are TGTGCCAGCAGTTACGAGCGGGGGGCCTACGAGCAGTACTTC.

The genes are TRBV5-1 and TRBJ2-3; 8 positions agree with TRBD2. Trimming took 6 bases from V and 2 from J; bases not matched to a gene: 5. Germline-derived CDR1 and CDR2 are SGHRS and YFSETQ. The CDR3 runs 14 residues. The CDR3 reads CASTLAGTTDTQYF. The CDR3 DNA is TGCGCCAGCACATTAGCGGGGACCACAGATACGCAGTATTTT.